This T cell receptor beta chain was captured by sequencing in a study of graft-versus-host responses after intestinal transplantation. Study details: The recipients all started with anti-thymocyte globulin induction and then took tacrolimus and steroids for 3 to 4 years.

General observations from the study: In recipient marrow, GvH clones were found, and some appeared first in ileum or blood.

The protocol was immunoSEQ multiplex PCR, while the TCRdb copy is restricted to in-frame clones and leaves out a portion. The repertoire holds approximately 85,000 clones, with 85% to 95% as singletons. On this clone itself: The antigen remains undetermined.

This CDR3 is 12 amino acids long. The germline V gene encodes CDR1 SEHNR and CDR2 FQNEAQ (reference sequence). Trimming took off 4 bases at V and 7 bases at J, with 11 bases between the two ends. J is TRBJ2-7 and V is TRBV7-9, with D unresolved. The TCR comes from a human donor who was the organ donor for an intestinal transplant. This specimen was unstimulated CD8+ T cells sorted from spleen or lymph node cells, taken before transplant. CDR3 protein: CASSWGSGEQYF. The CDR3 DNA reads TGTGCCAGCAGCTGGGGTTCCGGTGAGCAGTACTTC.